The source of this T cell receptor beta chain is a study of blood T cell repertoires in COVID-19. Across the whole study: The study drew acute and convalescent COVID-19 samples from the United States, Italy and Spain. The analysed material was cDNA or gDNA that came from T cells, B-cell-depleted T cells, or PBMCs.

V trimming: 3 bases; J trimming: 0 bases; junction bases outside the gene matches: 5. Germline V gene lookup returns CDR1 KGHSH and CDR2 LQKENI. This CDR3 has 16 residues. As processed by the authors: Amplification of reference gene primers was used by the study to estimate nucleated cell counts. Profiled with immunoSEQ multiplex PCR; TCRdb holds only in-frame clones, not every one. That table furnishes V, J and clone size, whereas the DNA furnished D and trimming. There are approximately 190,000 clones in the sample; 82% occur only once, and less than 9.5% lies in the top ten. This TCR came from a woman aged 55 to 70 with COVID-19, enrolled during active disease. The sequenced sample consisted of peripheral blood. The chain joins TRBV18 to TRBJ1-3, with 7 bases fitting TRBD1. The CDR3 nucleotides read TGTGCCAGCTCACCCGAGGGGGCGATCTCTGGAAACACCATATATTTT. Amino acid sequence: CASSPEGAISGNTIYF.